These 5 T cell receptor beta chains were sequenced from one sample in a study of blood T cell repertoires in COVID-19. Sequenced by immunoSEQ multiplex PCR; TCRdb stores in-frame clones only, minus some. The profile shows 240,000 or so clones, roughly 86% of them singletons. Sequencing was performed on peripheral blood. These receptors came from a woman aged 70-85 years with active or convalescent COVID-19.

The CDR3 DNA is TGCAGCACAAACAGACAGGGTGGACAGTATTTT. Protein: CSTNRQGGQYF. The J gene is TRBJ2-3, the V gene TRBV29-1; 7 bases agree with TRBD1. The CDR3 has 11 residues. V dropped 8 bases and J dropped 12; count of bases not matched to a gene: 11. Germline values: CDR1 SQVTM, CDR2 ANQGSEA.

The chain employs TRBV24-1 and TRBJ2-2, with 8 bases matching TRBD1. With 12 bases clipped from V and 1 base from J, the junction kept 6 bases outside the gene matches. The germline CDR1 and CDR2 sequences are KGHDR and SFDVKD. This CDR3 comprises 14 residues. The CDR3 sequence is CASSGTGNTGELFF. As DNA, the CDR3 is TGTGCCTCCTCCGGGACAGGGAACACCGGGGAGCTGTTTTTT.

The rearrangement links TRBV6-2 or TRBV6-3 to TRBJ1-4, with 8 bases matching TRBD1. Germline CDR1 is MNHEY and CDR2 is SVGEGT. CDR3 length: 15 residues. V was clipped by 2 bases and J by 7 bases; unmatched bases: 6. CDR3 DNA: TGTGCCAGCAGTTACCCGCGGGACAGGCTTGAAAAACTGTTTTTT. Its protein is CASSYPRDRLEKLFF.

The rearrangement uses TRBV3-1 (or the pseudogene TRBV3-2) and TRBJ1-3; TRBD1 matches at 7 bases. Unmatched junction bases numbered 3, after V lost 1 base and J lost 0 bases. There are 16 residues in the CDR3. Germline V gives CDR1 LGHDT, CDR2 YNNKEL (reference sequence). The CDR3 loop is CASSQGGGTSGNTIYF. In nucleotides, the CDR3 is TGTGCCAGCAGCCAAGGAGGGGGCACCTCTGGAAACACCATATATTTT.

The rearrangement uses TRBV10-3 and TRBJ1-1, with D possibly being TRBD1 (5 bases). Trimming removed 8 bases from V and 3 bases from J, with 13 bases in between. Germline CDR1 ENHRY, CDR2 SYGVKD. The CDR3 consists of 13 residues. Written as DNA, the CDR3 is TGTGCCATCGGAAAAGGGGAGGACACTGAAGCTTTCTTT. Translation gives CAIGKGEDTEAFF.